This is a list of T cell receptor beta chains from one sample in a study of control samples from healthy donors and cancer patients. The table came from immunoSEQ multiplex PCR; TCRdb's copy has only in-frame clones and leaves some out. The data contain about 170,000 clones, 91% of them singletons. The source material was blood. The receptors were gathered from a woman aged 25 to 39 in good health. The CDR3 runs from the conserved cysteine through the conserved F or W. A D gene is named only where the DNA matches it firmly.

v_call,j_call,cdr3_length,d_call,cdr3_nt,cdr3_aa
TRBV6-5,TRBJ1-1,15,.,TGTGCCAGCAGTTACGGTAGTCTTATGAACACTGAAGCTTTCTTT,CASSYGSLMNTEAFF
TRBV19,TRBJ1-5,16,TRBD1,TGTGCCAGTAGTATAATAGGGGACAGGGGAAATCAGCCCCAGCATTTT,CASSIIGDRGNQPQHF
TRBV28,TRBJ2-7,12,.,TGTGCCAGCAGCCTACGGGGCTACGAGCAGTACTTC,CASSLRGYEQYF
TRBV2,TRBJ2-5,15,TRBD2,TGTGCCAGCAGTGGCCTAGCGGGGGGGCTCGAGACCCAGTACTTC,CASSGLAGGLETQYF
TRBV5-1,TRBJ2-7,15,.,TGCGCCAGCAGCTTGGGGGGGACATCCACATACGAGCAGTACTTC,CASSLGGTSTYEQYF
TRBV6-5,TRBJ1-6,13,.,TGTGCCAGCAGTTACGAAGGGAGGTCACCCCTCCACTTT,CASSYEGRSPLHF
TRBV5-1,TRBJ1-2,15,.,TGCGCCAGCAGCTTGGGGACCGGGCAGGTCTATGGCTACACCTTC,CASSLGTGQVYGYTF
TRBV11-2,TRBJ2-1,15,TRBD1,TGTGCCAGCAGCTCCCGGGACAGGGGGCGCGGTGAGCAGTTCTTC,CASSSRDRGRGEQFF
TRBV2,TRBJ1-2,14,.,TGTGCCAGCAGTGGGGGGGGACATATCTATGGCTACACCTTC,CASSGGGHIYGYTF
TRBV6-1,TRBJ1-4,16,.,TGTGCCAGCAGTGAAGCGCGGGGGTCAACTAATGAAAAACTGTTTTTT,CASSEARGSTNEKLFF
TRBV2,TRBJ2-3,16,TRBD2,TGTGCCAGCAGTGATTTGGCGGGAGGGCTCGGAGATACGCAGTATTTT,CASSDLAGGLGDTQYF
TRBV7-2,TRBJ1-1,15,.,TGTGCCAGCAGCTTAGGCGGGACGGGGAACACTGAAGCTTTCTTT,CASSLGGTGNTEAFF